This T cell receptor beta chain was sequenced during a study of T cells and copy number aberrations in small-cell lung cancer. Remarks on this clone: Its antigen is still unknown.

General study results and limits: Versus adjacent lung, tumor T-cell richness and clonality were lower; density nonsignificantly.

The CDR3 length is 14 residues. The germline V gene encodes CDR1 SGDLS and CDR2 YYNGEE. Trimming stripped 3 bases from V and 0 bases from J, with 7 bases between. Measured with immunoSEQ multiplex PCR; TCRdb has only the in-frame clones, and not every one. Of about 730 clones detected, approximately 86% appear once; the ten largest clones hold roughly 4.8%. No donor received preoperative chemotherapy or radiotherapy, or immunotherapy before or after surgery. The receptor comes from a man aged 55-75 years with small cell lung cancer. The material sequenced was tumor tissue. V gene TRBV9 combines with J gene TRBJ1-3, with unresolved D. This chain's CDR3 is CASSAASSGNTIYF. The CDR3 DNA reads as TGTGCCAGCAGCGCCGCGTCCTCTGGAAACACCATATATTTT.